This T cell receptor beta chain derives from a study of Ad26.COV2.S vaccination and SARS-CoV-2 variants. At the level of the study: Once or twice, 56 days apart, Ad26.COV2.S was delivered intramuscularly.

Assay: immunoSEQ multiplex PCR; the TCRdb copy retains only in-frame clones and omits some. The sample consists of about 680,000 clones, approximately 88% of them appearing once. Treatment defined: 15 to 20 received Ad26.COV2.S at low or high dose, single or two shots; 5 received placebo; per-sample allocation not given. After the first vaccine or placebo injection, samples were drawn on day 63. The receptor's source is a person between 18 and 65 years old who received the Ad26.COV2.S COVID-19 vaccine or a placebo. The material was peripheral blood, obtained in a trial of Ad26.COV2.S vaccine versus placebo.

CDR3 sequence (DNA): TGTGCCACCAGCCGACAGGGAGCTACTGAAGCTTTCTTT. It specifies CATSRQGATEAFF. This chain links TRBV24-1 with TRBJ1-1; 7 nucleotides line up with TRBD1. The J segment lost 5 bases and the V segment lost 7 bases, leaving 6 bases of the junction unmatched. The germline gives CDR1 KGHDR, CDR2 SFDVKD. The CDR3 is 13 residues long.